The T cell receptor (beta chain) described here comes from a study of blood T cell repertoires in COVID-19. About the study: Samples representing acute and convalescent COVID-19 were sourced from the United States, Italy and Spain.

This CDR3 is 11 amino acids long. CDR1 and CDR2 from the germline V gene are DFQATT and SNEGSKA (reference sequence). Deletions cut 4 bases from V and 8 bases from J, with 11 bases between. Assay used: immunoSEQ multiplex PCR; TCRdb lists only in-frame clones, some missing. Of around 100,000 clones in the sample, approximately 86% were seen once. This receptor was obtained from a woman aged 55 to 70 with acute or convalescent COVID-19. The chain links TRBV20-1 to TRBJ1-1; TRBD1 might be the D (5 bases). Specimen: peripheral blood. CDR3 nucleotides: TGCAGTGCTATTCAGCAGGGAGAAGCTTTCTTT. This sequence encodes CSAIQQGEAFF.